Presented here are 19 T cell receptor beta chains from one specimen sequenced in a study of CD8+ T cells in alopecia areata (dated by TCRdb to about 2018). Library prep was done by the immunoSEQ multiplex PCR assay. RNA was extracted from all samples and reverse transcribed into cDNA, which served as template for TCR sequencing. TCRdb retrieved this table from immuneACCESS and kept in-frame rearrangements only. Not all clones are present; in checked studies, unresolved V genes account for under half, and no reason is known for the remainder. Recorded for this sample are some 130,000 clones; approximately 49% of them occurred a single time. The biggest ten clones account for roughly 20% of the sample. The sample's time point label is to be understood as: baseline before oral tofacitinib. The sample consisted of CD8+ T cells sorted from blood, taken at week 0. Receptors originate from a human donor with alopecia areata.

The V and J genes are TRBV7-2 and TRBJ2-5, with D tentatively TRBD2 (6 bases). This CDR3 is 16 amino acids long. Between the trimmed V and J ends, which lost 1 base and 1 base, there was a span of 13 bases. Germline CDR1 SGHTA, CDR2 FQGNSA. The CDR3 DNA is TGTGCCAGCAGCTTAGGCATGGGGGGATCCCAAGAGACCCAGTACTTC. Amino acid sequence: CASSLGMGGSQETQYF.

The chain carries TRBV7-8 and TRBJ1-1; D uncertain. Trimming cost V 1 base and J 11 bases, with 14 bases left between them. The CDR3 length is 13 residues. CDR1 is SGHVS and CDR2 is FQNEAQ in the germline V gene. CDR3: CASSLGHGFDAFF. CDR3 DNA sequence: TGTGCCAGCAGCTTAGGTCACGGGTTCGATGCTTTCTTT.

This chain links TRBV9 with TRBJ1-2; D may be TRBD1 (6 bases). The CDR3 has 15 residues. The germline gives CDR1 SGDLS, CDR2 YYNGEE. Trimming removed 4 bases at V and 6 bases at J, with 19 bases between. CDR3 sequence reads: CASSPGTPLADGYTF. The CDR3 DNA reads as TGTGCCAGCAGCCCCGGGACACCCCTAGCCGATGGCTACACCTTC.

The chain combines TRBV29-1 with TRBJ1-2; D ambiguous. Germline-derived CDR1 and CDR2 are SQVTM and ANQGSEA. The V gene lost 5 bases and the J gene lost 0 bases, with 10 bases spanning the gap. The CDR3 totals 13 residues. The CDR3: CSVIYQANYGYTF. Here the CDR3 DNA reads TGCAGCGTTATTTATCAAGCTAACTATGGCTACACCTTC.

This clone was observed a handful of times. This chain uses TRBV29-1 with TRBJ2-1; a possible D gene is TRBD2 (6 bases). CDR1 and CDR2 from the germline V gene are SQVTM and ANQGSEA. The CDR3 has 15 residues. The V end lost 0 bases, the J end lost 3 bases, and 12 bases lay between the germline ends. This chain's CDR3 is CSVEDPWGVYNEQFF. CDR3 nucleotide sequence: TGCAGCGTTGAAGATCCGTGGGGGGTCTACAATGAGCAGTTCTTC.

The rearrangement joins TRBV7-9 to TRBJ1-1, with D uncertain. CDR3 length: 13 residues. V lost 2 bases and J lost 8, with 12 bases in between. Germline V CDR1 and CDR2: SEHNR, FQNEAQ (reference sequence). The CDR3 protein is CASSLTGDNEAFF. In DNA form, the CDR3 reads TGTGCCAGCAGCTTAACCGGAGACAACGAAGCTTTCTTT. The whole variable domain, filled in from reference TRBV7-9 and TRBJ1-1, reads DTGVSQNPRHKITKRGQNVTFRCDPISEHNRLYWYRQTLGQGPEFLTYFQNEAQLEKSRLLSDRFSAERPKGSFSTLEIQRTEQGDSAMYLCASSLTGDNEAFFGQGTRLTVV.

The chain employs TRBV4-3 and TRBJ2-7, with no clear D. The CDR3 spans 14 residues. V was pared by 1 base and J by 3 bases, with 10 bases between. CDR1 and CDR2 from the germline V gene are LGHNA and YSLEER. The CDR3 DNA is TGCGCCAGCAGCCAAGGGGCCGGCCGCTACGAGCAGTACTTC. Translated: CASSQGAGRYEQYF.

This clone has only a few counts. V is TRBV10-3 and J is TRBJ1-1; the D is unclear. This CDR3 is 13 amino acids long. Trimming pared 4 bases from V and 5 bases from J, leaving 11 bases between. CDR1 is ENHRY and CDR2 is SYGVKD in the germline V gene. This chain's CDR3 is CAISAPPQTEAFF. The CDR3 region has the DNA TGTGCCATCAGTGCTCCCCCTCAGACTGAAGCTTTCTTT.

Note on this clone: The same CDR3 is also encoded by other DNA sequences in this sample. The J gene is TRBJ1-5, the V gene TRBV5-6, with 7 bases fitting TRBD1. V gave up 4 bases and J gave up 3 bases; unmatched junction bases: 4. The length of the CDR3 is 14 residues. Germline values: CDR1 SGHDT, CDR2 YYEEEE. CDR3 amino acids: CASSLGQLNQPQHF. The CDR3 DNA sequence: TGTGCCAGCAGCCTGGGACAGCTCAATCAGCCCCAGCATTTT.

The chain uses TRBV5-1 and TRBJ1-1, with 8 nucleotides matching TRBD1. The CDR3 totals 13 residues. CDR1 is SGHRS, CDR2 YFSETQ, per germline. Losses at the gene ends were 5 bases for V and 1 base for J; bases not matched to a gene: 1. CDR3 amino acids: CASRDRGNTEAFF. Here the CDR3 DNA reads TGCGCCAGCAGAGACAGGGGGAACACTGAAGCTTTCTTT. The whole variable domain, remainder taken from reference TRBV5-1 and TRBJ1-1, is KAGVTQTPRYLIKTRGQQVTLSCSPISGHRSVSWYQQTPGQGLQFLFEYFSETQRNKGNFPGRFSGRQFSNSRSEMNVSTLELGDSALYLCASRDRGNTEAFFGQGTRLTVV.

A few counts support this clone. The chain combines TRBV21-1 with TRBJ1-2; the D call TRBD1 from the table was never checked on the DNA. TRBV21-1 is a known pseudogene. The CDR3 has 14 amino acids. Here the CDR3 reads CASSQNRGPYGYTF. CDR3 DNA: TGTGCCAGCAGCCAAAACAGGGGCCCCTATGGCTACACCTTC.

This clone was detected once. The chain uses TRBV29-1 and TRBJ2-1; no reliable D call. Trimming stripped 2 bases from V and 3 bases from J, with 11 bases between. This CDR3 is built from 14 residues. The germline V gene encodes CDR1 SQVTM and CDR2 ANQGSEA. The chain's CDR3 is CSVEMAASYNEQFF. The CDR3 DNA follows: TGCAGCGTTGAAATGGCGGCGAGCTACAATGAGCAGTTCTTC.

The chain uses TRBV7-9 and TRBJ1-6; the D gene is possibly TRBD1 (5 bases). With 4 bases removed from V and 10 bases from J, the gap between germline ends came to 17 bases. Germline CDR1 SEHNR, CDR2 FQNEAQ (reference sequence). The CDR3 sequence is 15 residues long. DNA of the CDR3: TGTGCCAGCAGCTCCGACGGGGGAGGGCGATCACCCCTCCACTTT. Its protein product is CASSSDGGGRSPLHF.

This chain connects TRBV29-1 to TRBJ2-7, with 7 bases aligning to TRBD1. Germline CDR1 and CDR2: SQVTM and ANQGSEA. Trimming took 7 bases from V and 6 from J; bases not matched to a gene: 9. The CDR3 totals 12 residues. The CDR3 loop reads CSASGGKSEQYF. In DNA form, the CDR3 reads TGCAGCGCCTCAGGGGGAAAGAGCGAGCAGTACTTC.

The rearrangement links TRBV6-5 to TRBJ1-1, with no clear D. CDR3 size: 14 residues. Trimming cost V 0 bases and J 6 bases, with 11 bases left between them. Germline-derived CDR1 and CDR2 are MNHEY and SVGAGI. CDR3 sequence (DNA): TGTGCCAGCAGTTACTCCGGGGAACACTCTGAAGCTTTCTTT. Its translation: CASSYSGEHSEAFF.

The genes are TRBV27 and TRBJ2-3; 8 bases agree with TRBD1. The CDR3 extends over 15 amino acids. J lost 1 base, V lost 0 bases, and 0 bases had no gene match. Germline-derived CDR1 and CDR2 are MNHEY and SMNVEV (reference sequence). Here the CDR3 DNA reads TGTGCCAGCAGTTTATCGGGACAGGGCACAGATACGCAGTATTTT. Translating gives CASSLSGQGTDTQYF.

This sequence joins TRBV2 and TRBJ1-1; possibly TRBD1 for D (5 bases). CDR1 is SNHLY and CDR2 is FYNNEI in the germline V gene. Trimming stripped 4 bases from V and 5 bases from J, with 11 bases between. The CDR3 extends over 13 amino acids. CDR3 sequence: CASSATVGTEAFF. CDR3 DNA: TGTGCCAGCAGTGCGACAGTCGGAACTGAAGCTTTCTTT.

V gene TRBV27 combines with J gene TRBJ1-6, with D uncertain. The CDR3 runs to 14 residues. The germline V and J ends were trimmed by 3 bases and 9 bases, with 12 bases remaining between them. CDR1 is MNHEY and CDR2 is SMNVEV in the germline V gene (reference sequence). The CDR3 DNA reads TGTGCCAGCAGTTTCTCAGGAGGCGGTTCACCCCTCCACTTT. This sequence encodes CASSFSGGGSPLHF.

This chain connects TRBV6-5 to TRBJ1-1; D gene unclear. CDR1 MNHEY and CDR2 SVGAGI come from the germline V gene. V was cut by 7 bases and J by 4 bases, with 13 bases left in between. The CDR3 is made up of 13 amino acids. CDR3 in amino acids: CASKEIGSTEAFF. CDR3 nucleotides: TGTGCCAGCAAGGAGATCGGGAGCACTGAAGCTTTCTTT.